A selection of T cell receptor beta chains follows, all from one sample in a study of T cells in Graves' hyperthyroidism and ophthalmopathy. TCRdb itself ran the multiplex PCR reads through MiXCR, one entry per CDR3 protein. The table shows 600,000 or so distinct CDR3 sequences, with 13% to 15% occurring only once. Source material: blood. The receptors stem from a woman younger than 30 with Graves' ophthalmopathy. Each CDR3 is given without its conserved first and last residue.

v_call	j_call	cdr3_aa
TRBV13	TRBJ1-2	ASSFRGAGSYGYT
TRBV6-5	TRBJ2-1	ASSYSRQREIYNEQF
TRBV5-8	TRBJ1-5	ASSTNQPQH
TRBV28	TRBJ1-1	ASTLIAGTGTTEAF
TRBV28	TRBJ1-1	ASTSGTMNTEAF
TRBV20-1	TRBJ2-3	SARLDRQGTFRDTQY
TRBV27	TRBJ1-5	ASSLVSGINQPQH
TRBV10-3	TRBJ2-3	AISGAGTGSTDTQY
TRBV4-3	TRBJ2-3	ASSLSGGTPGADTQY
TRBV25-1	TRBJ2-7	ASTTEDYEQY
TRBV19	TRBJ2-1	ASSRERTGYNEQF
TRBV12-3/TRBV12-4	TRBJ1-1	ASSPVAGSTEAF
TRBV5-1	TRBJ2-7	ASSLDRTEMLSYEQY
TRBV2	TRBJ1-1	ASRSDRTNTEAF
TRBV28	TRBJ1-2	ASSRDRGGVYGYT
TRBV3-1	TRBJ1-5	ASYRVSNQPQH
TRBV28	TRBJ2-1	ASSTTGGRNEQF
TRBV11-3	TRBJ1-2	ASSTIQGNYGYT
TRBV27	TRBJ1-2	ASSFVNSGGYT
TRBV29-1	TRBJ1-2	SVDLRQDANYGYT
TRBV7-2	TRBJ1-2	ASSSGRQANYGYT
TRBV7-3	TRBJ2-5	ASSFTGRRGETQY
TRBV7-9	TRBJ1-5	ASSPAGGGKNQPQH
TRBV28	TRBJ2-7	ASSLLAETYEQY
TRBV9	TRBJ1-5	ASSVAGLSNQPQH
TRBV7-3	TRBJ2-1	ASSRGGTSGSEQF
TRBV30	TRBJ1-2	AFQGGGFDYGYT
TRBV7-2	TRBJ1-5	ASSSGTGWTAQPQH
TRBV7-9	TRBJ2-3	ASSLPSTVTDTQY
TRBV18	TRBJ2-1	ASSPAQGDEQF
TRBV10-3	TRBJ1-6	AIRQGYNSPLH
TRBV20-1	TRBJ2-3	SALAGGSTDTQY
TRBV12-3/TRBV12-4	TRBJ2-1	ASSPPAPGYNEQF
TRBV24-1	TRBJ2-3	ATSSGRWGSTDTQY
TRBV2	TRBJ2-2	ASRGTVSTGELF
TRBV6-5	TRBJ2-1	ASSYSVGGAGNFGEQF
TRBV18	TRBJ1-1	ASSPSSAMNTEAF
TRBV6-2/TRBV6-3	TRBJ2-1	ASSYPGGPHEQF
TRBV6-2/TRBV6-3	TRBJ2-1	ASSVGSSYNEQF
TRBV6-5	TRBJ2-5	ASSYGPAETQY
TRBV29-1	TRBJ2-7	SVIREFGEQY
TRBV7-9	TRBJ2-1	ASSSRPAGGPNEQF
TRBV7-8	TRBJ1-2	ASSPGQGLSNYGYT
TRBV24-1	TRBJ2-5	ATSNQETQY
TRBV27	TRBJ2-5	ASSIGTSGRARRQETQY
TRBV15	TRBJ2-7	ATSSPFAGGPYEQY
TRBV15	TRBJ2-3	ATSRVLPGLAGGASTDTQY
TRBV20-1	TRBJ1-6	SATGTGHRFFH
TRBV2	TRBJ1-4	ASSERGQHNEKLF
TRBV20-1	TRBJ2-1	SARDMGFSYNEQF
TRBV19	TRBJ2-7	ASSTTGTPYEQY
TRBV9	TRBJ2-1	ASSAQGALVNEQF
TRBV5-8	TRBJ1-1	ASSLGSGGEKAF
TRBV6-1	TRBJ1-2	ASSYWGPHRDNYGYT
TRBV30	TRBJ2-7	AWNGRRSYEQY
TRBV30	TRBJ2-7	AWTSGYYEQY
TRBV12-5	TRBJ1-1	ASGPRQGNTEAF
TRBV27	TRBJ2-1	ASSGTRVNEQF
TRBV28	TRBJ1-1	ASSPGTQNTEAF